The TCR beta chain described here comes from a study of technical replicates of blood from several donors. Assay used: immunoSEQ multiplex PCR; TCRdb lists only in-frame clones, some missing. The table shows roughly 79,000 clones, with about 92% occurring only once. CDR1 and CDR2 from the germline V gene are WSHSY and SAAADI. V lost 1 base to trimming and J lost 8 bases; unmatched junction nucleotides: 7. This CDR3 is 15 amino acids long. The chain carries TRBV10-2 and TRBJ1-5, with TRBD1 identical over 8 bases. The material sequenced was T cells isolated from PBMCs. This TCR derives from a human donor in good health. Here the CDR3 DNA reads TGCGCCAGCAGTGAGTACTCAGGGGGCGTGGAGCCCCAGCATTTT. Its protein is CASSEYSGGVEPQHF.